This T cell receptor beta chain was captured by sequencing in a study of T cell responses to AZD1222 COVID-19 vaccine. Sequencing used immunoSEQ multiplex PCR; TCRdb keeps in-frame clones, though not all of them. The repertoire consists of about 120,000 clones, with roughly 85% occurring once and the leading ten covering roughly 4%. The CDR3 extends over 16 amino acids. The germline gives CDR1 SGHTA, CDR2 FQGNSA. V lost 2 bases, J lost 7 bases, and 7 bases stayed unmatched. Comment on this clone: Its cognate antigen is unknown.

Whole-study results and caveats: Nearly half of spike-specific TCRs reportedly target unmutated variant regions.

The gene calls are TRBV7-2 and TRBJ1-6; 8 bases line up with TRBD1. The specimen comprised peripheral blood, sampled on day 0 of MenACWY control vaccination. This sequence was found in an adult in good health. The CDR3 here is CASSLQGAGSNSPLHF. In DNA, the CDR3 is TGTGCCAGCAGCTTACAGGGGGCCGGATCGAATTCACCCCTCCACTTT.